This T cell receptor beta chain is from a study of T cell responses to AZD1222 COVID-19 vaccine. Study observations and caveats: Nearly half of spike-specific TCRs reportedly go after variant regions that carry no mutations.

In regard to this clone: Antigen specificity is unknown.

Assay: immunoSEQ multiplex PCR; the TCRdb copy retains only in-frame clones and omits some. This sample has just under 20,000 clones; 84% occur once, and the top ten carry roughly 15%. The clonotype comes from an adult who received the AZD1222 COVID-19 vaccine. This material consisted of peripheral blood, taken 28 days after the second AZD1222 dose.

CDR3: CASSVTGVSTDTQYF. The CDR3 DNA reads TGTGCCAGCAGCGTAACCGGAGTAAGCACAGATACGCAGTATTTT. The rearrangement joins TRBV9 to TRBJ2-3; D ambiguous. The CDR3 is made up of 15 amino acids. V lost 1 base, J lost 0 bases, and 9 bases lay in between. CDR1 and CDR2 (germline): SGDLS, YYNGEE.